A single sample gave rise to the 8 T cell receptor beta chains below, sequenced in a study of cytomegalovirus exposure and HLA in healthy donors. PCR amplification relied on 60 Vbeta primers (plus 13 Jbeta primers). The data were produced by immunoSEQ multiplex PCR, yet TCRdb's version contains in-frame clones alone and is incomplete. The table shows roughly 160,000 clones, with approximately 81% occurring only once. The sample consisted of PBMCs. The receptors originated from a boy younger than 10 in good health and CMV-seronegative.

The chain recombines TRBV27 with TRBJ1-2, with unresolved D. CDR1 MNHEY and CDR2 SMNVEV come from the germline V gene (reference sequence). The CDR3 is 13 amino acids. The V end lost 2 bases, the J end lost 0 bases, and 4 bases lay between the germline ends. CDR3 DNA: TGTGCCAGCAGTTTAGGCACTAACTATGGCTACACCTTC. This codes for CASSLGTNYGYTF.

With regard to this clone: A read error may account for a junction end that differs from germline. The genes are TRBV7-7 and TRBJ2-7; D may be TRBD2 (5 bases). The CDR3 contains 13 residues. The germline CDR1 and CDR2 sequences are SSHAT and FNYEAQ (reference sequence). The CDR3 nucleotides read TGTGCTAGCAGCTTAGACCGAACTAGCGAGCAGTACTTC. Translating it yields CASSLDRTSEQYF.

The chain combines TRBV2 with TRBJ2-2; 13 bases are shared with TRBD2. V gave up 5 bases and J gave up 5 bases; unmatched junction bases: 2. The CDR3 spans 15 residues. Looked up from germline, CDR1 is SNHLY and CDR2 is FYNNEI. The CDR3 DNA follows: TGTGCCAGCAGTTGGACTAGCGGGAGTACCGGGGAGCTGTTTTTT. Translating gives CASSWTSGSTGELFF.

The genes are TRBV18 and TRBJ1-2; 8 bases fit TRBD1. CDR1 is KGHSH and CDR2 is LQKENI in the germline V gene. CDR3 size: 15 residues. Germline trimming cut 3 bases from V and 3 bases from J; bases unmatched to any gene: 6. The CDR3 reads CASSPADRADYGYTF. CDR3 DNA: TGTGCCAGCTCACCGGCGGACAGGGCAGACTATGGCTACACCTTC.

The rearrangement uses TRBV20-1 and TRBJ1-1; the D is unclear. Germline CDR1 reads DFQATT; CDR2 reads SNEGSKA (reference sequence). Trimming stripped 4 bases from V and 9 bases from J, with 9 bases between. The CDR3 covers 10 residues. CDR3 DNA: TGCAGTGCTACAGCGGATAAAGCTTTCTTT. This encodes CSATADKAFF.

CDR3 protein: CASSWGRAGGTDTQYF. The CDR3 DNA sequence: TGTGCCAGTAGCTGGGGGAGGGCCGGAGGCACAGATACGCAGTATTTT. V is TRBV19 and J is TRBJ2-3; TRBD2 agrees at 7 bases. The V gene end was trimmed by 6 bases and the J gene end by 1 base; junction bases not matched to a gene: 10. The CDR3 consists of 16 residues. Germline V gene sequence: CDR1 LNHDA, CDR2 SQIVND (reference sequence).

The J gene is TRBJ2-7, the V gene TRBV18, with D hard to call. CDR1 and CDR2 (germline): KGHSH, LQKENI. The V end lost 2 bases, the J end lost 4 bases, and 15 bases lay between the germline ends. The CDR3 runs 15 residues. The CDR3 coding sequence is TGTGCCAGCTCACCATCTCGAACAGAACCTTACGAGCAGTACTTC. Translating it yields CASSPSRTEPYEQYF.

The chain recombines TRBV6-5 with TRBJ1-4; 9 bases fit TRBD1. Unmatched junction bases numbered 6, after V lost 6 bases and J lost 4 bases. The CDR3 runs to 15 residues. Germline V gene lookup returns CDR1 MNHEY and CDR2 SVGAGI. Here the CDR3 DNA reads TGTGCCAGCAGCCCCGGACAGGGGTTTAATGAAAAACTGTTTTTT. As protein: CASSPGQGFNEKLFF.